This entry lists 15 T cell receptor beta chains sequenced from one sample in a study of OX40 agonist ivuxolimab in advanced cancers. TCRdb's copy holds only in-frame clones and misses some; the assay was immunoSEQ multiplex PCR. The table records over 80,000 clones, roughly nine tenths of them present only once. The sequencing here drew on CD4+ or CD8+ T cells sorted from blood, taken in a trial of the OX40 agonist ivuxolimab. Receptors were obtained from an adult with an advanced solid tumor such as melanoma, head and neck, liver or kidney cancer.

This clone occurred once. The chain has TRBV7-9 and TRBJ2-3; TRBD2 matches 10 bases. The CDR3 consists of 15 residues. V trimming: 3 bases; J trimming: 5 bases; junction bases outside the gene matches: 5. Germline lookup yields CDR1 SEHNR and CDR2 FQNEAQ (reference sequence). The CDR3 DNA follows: TGTGCCAGCAGCTTTCCTCTAGCGGGGGTAGATACGCAGTATTTT. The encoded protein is CASSFPLAGVDTQYF. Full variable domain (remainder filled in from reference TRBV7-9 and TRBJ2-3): DTGVSQNPRHKITKRGQNVTFRCDPISEHNRLYWYRQTLGQGPEFLTYFQNEAQLEKSRLLSDRFSAERPKGSFSTLEIQRTEQGDSAMYLCASSFPLAGVDTQYFGPGTRLTVL.

CDR3 in amino acids: CASSPRAQYF. Here the CDR3 DNA reads TGTGCCAGCAGCCCTCGCGCGCAGTATTTT. The rearrangement links TRBV7-9 to TRBJ2-3; D unresolved. The germline gives CDR1 SEHNR, CDR2 FQNEAQ (reference sequence). The CDR3 is 10 amino acids. Trimming cost V 5 bases and J 10 bases, with 7 bases left between them.

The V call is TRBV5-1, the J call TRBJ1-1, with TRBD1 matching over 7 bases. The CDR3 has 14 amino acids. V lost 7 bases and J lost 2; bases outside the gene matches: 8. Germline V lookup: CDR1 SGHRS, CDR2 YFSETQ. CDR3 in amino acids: CASGLSGGNTEAFF. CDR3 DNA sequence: TGCGCCAGCGGACTGTCAGGGGGTAACACTGAAGCTTTCTTT. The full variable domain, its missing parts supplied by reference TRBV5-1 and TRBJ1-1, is KAGVTQTPRYLIKTRGQQVTLSCSPISGHRSVSWYQQTPGQGLQFLFEYFSETQRNKGNFPGRFSGRQFSNSRSEMNVSTLELGDSALYLCASGLSGGNTEAFFGQGTRLTVV.

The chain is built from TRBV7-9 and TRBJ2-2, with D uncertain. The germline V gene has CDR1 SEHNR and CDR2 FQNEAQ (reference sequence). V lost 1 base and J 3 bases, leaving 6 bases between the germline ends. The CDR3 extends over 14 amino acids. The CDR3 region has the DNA TGTGCCAGCAGCTTAGTTTCTGACACCGGGGAGCTGTTTTTT. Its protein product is CASSLVSDTGELFF.

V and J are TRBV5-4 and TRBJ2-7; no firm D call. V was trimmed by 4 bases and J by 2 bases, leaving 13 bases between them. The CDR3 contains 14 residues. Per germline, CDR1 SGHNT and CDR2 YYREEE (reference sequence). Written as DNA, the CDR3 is TGTGCCAGCAGCCAAGGTAGTTCTCCCTACGAGCAGTACTTC. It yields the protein CASSQGSSPYEQYF.

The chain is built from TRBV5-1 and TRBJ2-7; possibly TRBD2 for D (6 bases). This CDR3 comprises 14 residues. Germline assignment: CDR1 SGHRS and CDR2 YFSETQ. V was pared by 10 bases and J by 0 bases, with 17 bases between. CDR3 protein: CASPPGDSSYEQYF. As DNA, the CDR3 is TGCGCCTCTCCTCCCGGGGACTCCTCCTACGAGCAGTACTTC.

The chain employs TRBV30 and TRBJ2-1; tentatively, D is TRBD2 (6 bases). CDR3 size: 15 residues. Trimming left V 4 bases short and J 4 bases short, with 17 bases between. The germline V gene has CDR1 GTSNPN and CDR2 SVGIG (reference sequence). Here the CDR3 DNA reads TGTGCCTGGATTCGGGGCCCCGGGACTTACAATGAGCAGTTCTTC. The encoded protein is CAWIRGPGTYNEQFF.

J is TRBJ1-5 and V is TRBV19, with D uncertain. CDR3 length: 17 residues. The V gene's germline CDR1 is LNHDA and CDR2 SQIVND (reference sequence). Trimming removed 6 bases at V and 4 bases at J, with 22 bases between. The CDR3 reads CASRVHSARRSNQPQHF. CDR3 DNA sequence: TGTGCCAGTAGGGTCCATAGCGCGCGCAGGTCTAATCAGCCCCAGCATTTT.

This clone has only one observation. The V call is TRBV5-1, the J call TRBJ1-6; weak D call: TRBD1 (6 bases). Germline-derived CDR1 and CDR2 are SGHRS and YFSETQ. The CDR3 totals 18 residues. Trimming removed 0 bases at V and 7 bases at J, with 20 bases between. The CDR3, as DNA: TGCGCCAGCAGCTTGGTATCTTCGCAGACAGGACAGAATTCACCCCTCCACTTT. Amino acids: CASSLVSSQTGQNSPLHF. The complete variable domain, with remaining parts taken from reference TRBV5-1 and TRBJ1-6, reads KAGVTQTPRYLIKTRGQQVTLSCSPISGHRSVSWYQQTPGQGLQFLFEYFSETQRNKGNFPGRFSGRQFSNSRSEMNVSTLELGDSALYLCASSLVSSQTGQNSPLHFGNGTRLTVT.

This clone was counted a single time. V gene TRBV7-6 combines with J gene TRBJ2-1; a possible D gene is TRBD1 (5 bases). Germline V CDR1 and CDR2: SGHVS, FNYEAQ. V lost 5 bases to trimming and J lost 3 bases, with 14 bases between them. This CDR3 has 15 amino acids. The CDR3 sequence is CASSPQGSFYNEQFF. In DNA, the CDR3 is TGTGCCAGCAGCCCCCAGGGTTCGTTCTACAATGAGCAGTTCTTC.

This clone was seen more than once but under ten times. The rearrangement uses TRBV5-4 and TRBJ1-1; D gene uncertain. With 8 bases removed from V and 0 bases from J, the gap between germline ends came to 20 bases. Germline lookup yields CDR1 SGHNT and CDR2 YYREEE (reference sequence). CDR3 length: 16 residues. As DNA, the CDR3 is TGTGCCAGTAGGGCGGGCTCAGGACTAATGAACACTGAAGCTTTCTTT. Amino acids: CASRAGSGLMNTEAFF.

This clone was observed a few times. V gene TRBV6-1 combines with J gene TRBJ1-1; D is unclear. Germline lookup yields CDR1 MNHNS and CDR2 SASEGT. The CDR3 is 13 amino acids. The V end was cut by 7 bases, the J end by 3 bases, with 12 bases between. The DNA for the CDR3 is TGTGCCAGCAAAAGCGGCGGACACACTGAAGCTTTCTTT. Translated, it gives CASKSGGHTEAFF.

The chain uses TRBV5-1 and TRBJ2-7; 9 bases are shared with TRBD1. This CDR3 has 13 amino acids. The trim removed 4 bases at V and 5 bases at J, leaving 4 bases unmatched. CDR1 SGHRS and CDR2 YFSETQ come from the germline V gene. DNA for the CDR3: TGCGCCAGCAGCGGGACAGGGACTCACGAGCAGTACTTC. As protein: CASSGTGTHEQYF.

CDR3 coding DNA: TGTGCCAGTAGTGTAACGGGAGGACCGAACTACGAGCAGTACTTC. It is translated as CASSVTGGPNYEQYF. The V and J genes are TRBV19 and TRBJ2-7, with 7 nucleotides matching TRBD2. Germline V gives CDR1 LNHDA, CDR2 SQIVND (reference sequence). The CDR3 is 15 residues long. Germline trimming cut 5 bases from V and 3 bases from J; bases unmatched to any gene: 10. The variable domain in full, completed from reference TRBV19 and TRBJ2-7, reads DGGITQSPKYLFRKEGQNVTLSCEQNLNHDAMYWYRQDPGQGLRLIYYSQIVNDFQKGDIAEGYSVSREKKESFPLTVTSAQKNPTAFYLCASSVTGGPNYEQYFGPGTRLTVT.

CDR3 residues: CASSLGEDTEAFF. The CDR3 DNA follows: TGCGCCAGCAGCTTAGGGGAAGACACTGAAGCTTTCTTT. The rearrangement links TRBV5-1 to TRBJ1-1; weak D call: TRBD1 (5 bases). This CDR3 has 13 residues. The V end lost 2 bases, the J end lost 3 bases, and 8 bases lay between the germline ends. Germline values: CDR1 SGHRS, CDR2 YFSETQ.